This T cell receptor beta chain was sequenced in a study of T cells in Graves' hyperthyroidism and ophthalmopathy. What was amplified from RNA transcripts were TCR beta CDR3 regions. When the TCR CDR3 underwent first-round RT-PCR, the HTBI primer set was used. TCRdb re-derived calls from the multiplex PCR reads in MiXCR, one entry per CDR3 protein. Among around 520,000 distinct CDR3 sequences listed, around 15% were seen once. Ten or more counts support this clonotype. The CDR3 extends over 15 amino acids. V dropped 6 bases and J dropped 5 bases, with 18 bases sitting between them. The TCR sequence derives from a woman aged 18-35 years with Graves' hyperthyroidism. The sequenced sample was blood. This chain connects TRBV12-3 or TRBV12-4 to TRBJ2-3; weak D call: TRBD2 (6 bases). DNA of the CDR3: TGTGCCAGCAGCGCCGCGGGACCTGGAGGAGATACGCAGTATTTT. Protein product: CASSAAGPGGDTQYF.